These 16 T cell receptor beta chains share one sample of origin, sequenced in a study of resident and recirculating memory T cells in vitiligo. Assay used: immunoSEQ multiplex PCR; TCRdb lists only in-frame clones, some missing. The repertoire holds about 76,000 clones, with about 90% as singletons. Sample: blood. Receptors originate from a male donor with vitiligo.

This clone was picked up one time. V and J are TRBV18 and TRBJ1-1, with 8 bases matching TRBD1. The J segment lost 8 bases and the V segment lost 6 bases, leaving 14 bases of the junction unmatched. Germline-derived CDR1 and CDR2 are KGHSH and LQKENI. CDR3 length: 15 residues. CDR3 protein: CASSQVHQGAGEAFF. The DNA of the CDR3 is TGTGCCAGCTCCCAAGTCCATCAGGGGGCTGGGGAAGCTTTCTTT.

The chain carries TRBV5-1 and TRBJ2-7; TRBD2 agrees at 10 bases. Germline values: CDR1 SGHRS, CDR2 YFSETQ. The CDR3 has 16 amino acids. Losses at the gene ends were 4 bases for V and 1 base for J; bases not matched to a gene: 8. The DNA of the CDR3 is TGCGCCAGCAGCCCAAGCCCTAGCGGGAGTTCCTACGAGCAGTACTTC. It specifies CASSPSPSGSSYEQYF.

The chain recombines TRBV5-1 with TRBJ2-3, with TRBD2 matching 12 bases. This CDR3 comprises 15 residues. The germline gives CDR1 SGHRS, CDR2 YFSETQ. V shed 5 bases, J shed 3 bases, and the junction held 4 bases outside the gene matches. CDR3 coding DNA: TGCGCCAGCAGTTCTGGACTAGCGGGAACAGATACGCAGTATTTT. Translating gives CASSSGLAGTDTQYF.

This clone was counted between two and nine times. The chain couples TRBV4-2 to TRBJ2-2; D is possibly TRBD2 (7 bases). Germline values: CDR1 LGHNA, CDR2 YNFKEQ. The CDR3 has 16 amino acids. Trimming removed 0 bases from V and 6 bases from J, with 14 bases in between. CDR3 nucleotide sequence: TGTGCCAGCAGCCAAGAGGGAGAAGGGGGGGCCGGGGAGCTGTTTTTT. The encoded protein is CASSQEGEGGAGELFF.

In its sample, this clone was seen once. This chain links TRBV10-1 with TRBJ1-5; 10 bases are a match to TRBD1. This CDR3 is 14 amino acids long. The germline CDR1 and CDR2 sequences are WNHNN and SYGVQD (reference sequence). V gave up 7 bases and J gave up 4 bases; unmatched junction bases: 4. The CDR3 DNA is TGCGCCAGCACCGGGACAGGGGCGAATCAGCCCCAGCATTTT. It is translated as CASTGTGANQPQHF.

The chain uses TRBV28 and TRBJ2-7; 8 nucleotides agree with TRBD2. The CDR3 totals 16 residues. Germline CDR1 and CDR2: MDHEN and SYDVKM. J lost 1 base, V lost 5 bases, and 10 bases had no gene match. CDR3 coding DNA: TGTGCCAGCAGTCCGCTTTTCGCGGGAGGTTCCTACGAGCAGTACTTC. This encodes CASSPLFAGGSYEQYF.

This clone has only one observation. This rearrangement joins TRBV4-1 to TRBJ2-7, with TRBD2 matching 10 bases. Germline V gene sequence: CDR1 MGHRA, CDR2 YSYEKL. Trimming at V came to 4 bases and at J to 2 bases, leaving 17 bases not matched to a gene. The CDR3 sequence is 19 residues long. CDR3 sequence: CASSPDNLLLAGFTYEQYF. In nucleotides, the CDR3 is TGCGCCAGCAGCCCCGATAACCTCCTACTAGCGGGGTTCACCTACGAGCAGTACTTC.

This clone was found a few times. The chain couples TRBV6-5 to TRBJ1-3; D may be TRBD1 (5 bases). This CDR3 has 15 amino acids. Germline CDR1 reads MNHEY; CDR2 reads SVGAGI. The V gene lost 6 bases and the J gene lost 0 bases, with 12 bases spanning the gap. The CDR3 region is CASRVGHVSGNTIYF. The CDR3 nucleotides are TGTGCCAGCAGAGTCGGACACGTCTCTGGAAACACCATATATTTT.

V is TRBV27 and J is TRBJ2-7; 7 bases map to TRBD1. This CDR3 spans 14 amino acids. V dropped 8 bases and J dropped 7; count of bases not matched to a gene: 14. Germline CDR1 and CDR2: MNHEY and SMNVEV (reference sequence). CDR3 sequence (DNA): TGTGCCAGCGGGGGTAACAGGGGTAAAGTAGAGCAGTACTTC. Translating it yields CASGGNRGKVEQYF.

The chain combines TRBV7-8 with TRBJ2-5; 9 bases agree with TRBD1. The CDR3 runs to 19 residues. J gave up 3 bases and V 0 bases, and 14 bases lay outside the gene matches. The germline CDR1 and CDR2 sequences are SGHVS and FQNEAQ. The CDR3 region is CASSLARDRAVRYEETQYF. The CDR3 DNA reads TGTGCCAGCAGCTTAGCCAGGGACAGGGCCGTACGATACGAAGAGACCCAGTACTTC.

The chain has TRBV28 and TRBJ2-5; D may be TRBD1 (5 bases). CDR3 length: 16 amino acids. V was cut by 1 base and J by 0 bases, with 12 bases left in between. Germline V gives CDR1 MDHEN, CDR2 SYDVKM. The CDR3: CASSLSGIGYQETQYF. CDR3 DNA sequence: TGTGCCAGCAGTTTATCAGGGATCGGGTACCAAGAGACCCAGTACTTC.

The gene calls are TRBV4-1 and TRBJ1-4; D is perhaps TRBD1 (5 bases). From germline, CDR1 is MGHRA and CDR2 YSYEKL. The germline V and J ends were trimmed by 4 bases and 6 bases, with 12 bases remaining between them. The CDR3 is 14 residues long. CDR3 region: CASSLKGKDEKLFF. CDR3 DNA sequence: TGCGCCAGCAGCCTTAAGGGGAAAGATGAAAAACTGTTTTTT.

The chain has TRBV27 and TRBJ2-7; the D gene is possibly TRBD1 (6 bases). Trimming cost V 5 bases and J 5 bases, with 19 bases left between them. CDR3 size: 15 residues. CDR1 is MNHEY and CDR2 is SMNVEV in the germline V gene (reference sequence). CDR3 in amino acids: CASSPNRVLLDEQYF. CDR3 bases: TGTGCCAGCAGTCCAAACAGGGTTTTACTGGACGAGCAGTACTTC.

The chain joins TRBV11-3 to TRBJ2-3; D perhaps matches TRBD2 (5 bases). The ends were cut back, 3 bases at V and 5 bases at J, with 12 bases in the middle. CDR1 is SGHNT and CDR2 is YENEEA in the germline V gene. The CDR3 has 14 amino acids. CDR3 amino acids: CASSFFTRGDTQYF. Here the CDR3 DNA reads TGTGCCAGCAGCTTTTTTACTAGAGGAGATACGCAGTATTTT.

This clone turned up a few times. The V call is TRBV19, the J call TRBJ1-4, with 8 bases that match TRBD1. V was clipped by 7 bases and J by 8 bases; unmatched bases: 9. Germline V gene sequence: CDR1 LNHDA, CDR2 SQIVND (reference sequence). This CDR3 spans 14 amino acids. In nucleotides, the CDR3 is TGTGCCAGTACCTCGGACAGGGAGGGCGAAAAACTGTTTTTT. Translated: CASTSDREGEKLFF.

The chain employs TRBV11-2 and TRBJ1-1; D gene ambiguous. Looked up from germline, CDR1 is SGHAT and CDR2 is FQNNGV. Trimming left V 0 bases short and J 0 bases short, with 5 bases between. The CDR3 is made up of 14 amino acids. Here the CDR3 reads CASSLDVLNTEAFF. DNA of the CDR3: TGTGCCAGCAGCTTAGACGTTTTGAACACTGAAGCTTTCTTT.